These 10 T cell receptor beta chains came from one sample sequenced in a study of patients and donors after allogeneic stem cell transplantation. Each CDR3 protein is one row after TCRdb ran MiXCR on the RT-PCR reads. The table records over 350,000 distinct CDR3 sequences, approximately 16% of them present only once. Sequenced material: blood, either unsorted or a sorted T cell fraction (not recorded which). The receptors shown here come from a human donor who was either an allogeneic HSCT recipient or a stem cell or donor lymphocyte infusion donor (not recorded which). It is not recorded whose cells these are; they may come from a transplant donor.

This clonotype was counted between two and nine times. The chain is built from TRBV6-5 and TRBJ1-3; D is uncertain. CDR1 is MNHEY, CDR2 SVGAGI, per germline. With 2 bases removed from V and 7 bases from J, the gap between germline ends came to 12 bases. The CDR3 is made up of 14 amino acids. CDR3 sequence: CASSYTAGGNTIYF. CDR3 nucleotide sequence: TGTGCCAGCAGTTACACTGCAGGAGGGAACACCATATATTTT.

V usage is TRBV29-1 and J usage is TRBJ2-1; 7 nucleotides match TRBD2. The length of the CDR3 is 17 residues. Germline-derived CDR1 and CDR2 are SQVTM and ANQGSEA. Trimming at V came to 2 bases and at J to 2 bases, leaving 12 bases not matched to a gene. CDR3 amino acids: CSVERNGRARPYNEQFF. DNA of the CDR3: TGCAGCGTTGAAAGAAATGGGAGGGCCCGACCCTACAATGAGCAGTTCTTC.

The chain's CDR3 is CSARGGTGEQFF. The CDR3, as DNA: TGCAGTGCTAGAGGGGGAACCGGTGAGCAGTTCTTC. V is TRBV20-1 and J is TRBJ2-1; D gene unclear. V lost 1 base and J lost 9, with 10 bases in between. CDR1 is DFQATT and CDR2 is SNEGSKA in the germline V gene (reference sequence). The CDR3 contains 12 residues.

The chain recombines TRBV20-1 with TRBJ2-7; D is unclear. This CDR3 spans 17 amino acids. Deletions cut 1 base from V and 0 bases from J, with 19 bases between. CDR1 and CDR2 from the germline V gene are DFQATT and SNEGSKA (reference sequence). The CDR3 sequence is CSARVSPLEKGSYEQYF. CDR3 sequence (DNA): TGCAGTGCTAGAGTGTCACCTTTAGAAAAAGGCTCCTACGAGCAGTACTTC.

This chain connects TRBV10-3 to TRBJ2-2, with unresolved D. The CDR3 has 17 amino acids. The germline CDR1 and CDR2 sequences are ENHRY and SYGVKD. Between the trimmed V and J ends, which lost 2 bases and 5 bases, there was a span of 18 bases. The CDR3 protein is CAISENIGVALTGELFF. The CDR3, as DNA: TGTGCCATCAGTGAGAATATAGGAGTCGCCCTAACCGGGGAGCTGTTTTTT.

V gene TRBV2 combines with J gene TRBJ2-2; possible D gene TRBD1, 6 bases. The length of the CDR3 is 14 residues. V was shortened by 1 base and J by 4 bases, with 7 bases between the two germline ends. Germline lookup yields CDR1 SNHLY and CDR2 FYNNEI. CDR3 amino acids: CASSEGQVTGELFF. The CDR3 DNA reads as TGTGCCAGCAGTGAAGGACAGGTCACCGGGGAGCTGTTTTTT.

The gene calls are TRBV7-3 and TRBJ2-4; 11 bases align to TRBD2. Germline-derived CDR1 and CDR2 are SGHTA and FQGTGA. V was clipped by 5 bases and J by 3 bases; unmatched bases: 18. CDR3 length equals 20 residues. The CDR3 bases are TGTGCCAGCAGCCAAGGTTCTCGACTAGCGGGAATAGGTGACAAAAACATTCAGTACTTC. This encodes CASSQGSRLAGIGDKNIQYF. Full variable domain (rest looked up from reference TRBV7-3 and TRBJ2-4): GAGVSQTPSNKVTEKGKYVELRCDPISGHTALYWYRQSLGQGPEFLIYFQGTGAADDSGLPNDRFFAVRPEGSVSTLKIQRTERGDSAVYLCASSQGSRLAGIGDKNIQYFGAGTRLSVL.

With regard to this clonotype: This may arise from a read error, as a much more abundant clone is one base away. The chain combines TRBV12-3 or TRBV12-4 with TRBJ1-1; D uncertain. Trimming removed 2 bases from V and 3 bases from J, with 10 bases in between. The CDR3 runs to 14 residues. CDR3 protein: CASSLTLRDTEAFF. The CDR3, as DNA: TGTGCCAGCAGTTTAACATTGAGGGACACTGAAGCTTTCTTT.

This clonotype has only a few counts. This chain joins TRBV29-1 and TRBJ2-1, with 7 bases fitting TRBD2. Germline-derived CDR1 and CDR2 are SQVTM and ANQGSEA. V lost 1 base and J lost 0; bases outside the gene matches: 6. This CDR3 region has 16 residues. The DNA of the CDR3 is TGCAGCGTTGAAGGTCTAGCGGAGAGCTCCTACAATGAGCAGTTCTTC. Amino acids: CSVEGLAESSYNEQFF.

There are many counts of this clonotype. V gene TRBV12-3 or TRBV12-4 combines with J gene TRBJ2-7; 7 nucleotides align to TRBD1. There are 15 residues in the CDR3. V trimming: 6 bases; J trimming: 4 bases; junction bases outside the gene matches: 12. CDR3 sequence: CASRTTGQMRYEQYF. The CDR3 region has the DNA TGTGCCAGCAGAACGACAGGGCAGATGAGATACGAGCAGTACTTC.